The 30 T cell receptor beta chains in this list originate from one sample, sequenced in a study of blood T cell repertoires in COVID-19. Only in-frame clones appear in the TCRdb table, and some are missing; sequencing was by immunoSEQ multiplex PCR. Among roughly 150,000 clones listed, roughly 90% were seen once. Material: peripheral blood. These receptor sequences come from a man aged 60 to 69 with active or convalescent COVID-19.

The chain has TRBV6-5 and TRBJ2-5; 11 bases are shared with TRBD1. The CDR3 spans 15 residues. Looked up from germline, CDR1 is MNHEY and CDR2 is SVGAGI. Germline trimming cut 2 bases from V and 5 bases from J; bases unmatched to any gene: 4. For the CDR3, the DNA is TGTGCCAGCAGTTACGGGACAGGGGGGAGGGAGACCCAGTACTTC. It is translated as CASSYGTGGRETQYF.

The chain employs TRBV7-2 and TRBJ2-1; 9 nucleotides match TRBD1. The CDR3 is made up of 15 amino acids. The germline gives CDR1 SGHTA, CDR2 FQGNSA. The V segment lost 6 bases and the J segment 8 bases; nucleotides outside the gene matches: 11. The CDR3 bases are TGTGCCAGCAGGGACCCCGGGACAGGGAGAGATGAGCAGTTCTTC. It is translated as CASRDPGTGRDEQFF.

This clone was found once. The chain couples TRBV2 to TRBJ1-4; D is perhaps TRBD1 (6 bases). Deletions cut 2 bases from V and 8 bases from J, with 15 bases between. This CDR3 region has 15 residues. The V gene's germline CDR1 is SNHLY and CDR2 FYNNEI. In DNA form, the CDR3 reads TGTGCCAGCAGTGAAAGAGGGGGAGAGCAAGAAAAACTGTTTTTT. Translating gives CASSERGGEQEKLFF.

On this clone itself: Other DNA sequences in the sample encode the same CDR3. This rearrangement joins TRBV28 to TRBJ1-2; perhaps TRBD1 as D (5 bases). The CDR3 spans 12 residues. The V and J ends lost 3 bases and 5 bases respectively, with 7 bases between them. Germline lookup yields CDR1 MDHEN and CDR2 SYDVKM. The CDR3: CASSLQGYGYTF. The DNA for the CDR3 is TGTGCCAGCAGTTTGCAGGGTTATGGCTACACCTTC.

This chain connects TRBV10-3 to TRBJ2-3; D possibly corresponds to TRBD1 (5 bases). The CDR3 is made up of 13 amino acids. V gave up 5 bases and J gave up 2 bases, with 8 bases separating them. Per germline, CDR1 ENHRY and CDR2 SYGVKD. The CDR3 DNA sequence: TGTGCCATCAGTCAGGGTTTCACAGATACGCAGTATTTT. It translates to CAISQGFTDTQYF.

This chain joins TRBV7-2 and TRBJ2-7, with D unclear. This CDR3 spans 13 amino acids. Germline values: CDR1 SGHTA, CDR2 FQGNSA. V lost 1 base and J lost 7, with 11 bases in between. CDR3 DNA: TGTGCCAGCAGCTTAGAACAGACCCTGGAGCAGTACTTC. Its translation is CASSLEQTLEQYF.

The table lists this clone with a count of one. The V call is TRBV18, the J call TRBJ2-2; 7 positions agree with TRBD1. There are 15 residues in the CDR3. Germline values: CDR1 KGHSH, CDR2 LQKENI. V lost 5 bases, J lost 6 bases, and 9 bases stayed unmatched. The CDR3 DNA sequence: TGTGCCAGCTCAATTCGTCAGGGGGAATCCGGGGAGCTGTTTTTT. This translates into CASSIRQGESGELFF.

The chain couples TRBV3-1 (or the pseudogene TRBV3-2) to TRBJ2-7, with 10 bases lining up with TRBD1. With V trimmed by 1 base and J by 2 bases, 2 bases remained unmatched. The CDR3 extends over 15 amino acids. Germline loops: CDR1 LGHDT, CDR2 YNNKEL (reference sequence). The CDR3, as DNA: TGTGCCAGCAGCCAAGGGACAGGGGGACCCTACGAGCAGTACTTC. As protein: CASSQGTGGPYEQYF.

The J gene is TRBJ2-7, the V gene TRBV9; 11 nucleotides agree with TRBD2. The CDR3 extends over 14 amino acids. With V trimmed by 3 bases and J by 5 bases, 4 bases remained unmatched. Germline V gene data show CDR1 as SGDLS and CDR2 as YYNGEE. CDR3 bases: TGTGCCAGCAGCGCTAGCGGGGGGCGCGACGAGCAGTACTTC. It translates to CASSASGGRDEQYF. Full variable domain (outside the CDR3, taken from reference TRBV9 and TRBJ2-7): DSGVTQTPKHLITATGQRVTLRCSPRSGDLSVYWYQQSLDQGLQFLIQYYNGEERAKGNILERFSAQQFPDLHSELNLSSLELGDSALYFCASSASGGRDEQYFGPGTRLTVT.

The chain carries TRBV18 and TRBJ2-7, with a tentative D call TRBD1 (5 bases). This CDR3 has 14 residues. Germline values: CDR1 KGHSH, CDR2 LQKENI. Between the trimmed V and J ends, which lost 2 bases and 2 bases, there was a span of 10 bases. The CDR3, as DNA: TGTGCCAGCTCACCAGGCAGGGTGACCTACGAGCAGTACTTC. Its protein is CASSPGRVTYEQYF.

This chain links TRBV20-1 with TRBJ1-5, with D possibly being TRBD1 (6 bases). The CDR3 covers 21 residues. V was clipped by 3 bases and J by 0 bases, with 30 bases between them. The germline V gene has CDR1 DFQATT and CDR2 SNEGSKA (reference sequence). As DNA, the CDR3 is TGCAGTGCTAGTGGGTTCATGTGGCAGGGGATTTTCGGCTATAGCAATCAGCCCCAGCATTTT. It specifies CSASGFMWQGIFGYSNQPQHF.

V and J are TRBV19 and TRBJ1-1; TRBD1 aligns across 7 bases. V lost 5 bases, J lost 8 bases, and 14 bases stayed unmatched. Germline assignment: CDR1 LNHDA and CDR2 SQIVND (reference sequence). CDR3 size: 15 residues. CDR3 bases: TGTGCCAGTAGTCTCCATGGACAGGAAAGAAAAGAAGCTTTCTTT. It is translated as CASSLHGQERKEAFF.

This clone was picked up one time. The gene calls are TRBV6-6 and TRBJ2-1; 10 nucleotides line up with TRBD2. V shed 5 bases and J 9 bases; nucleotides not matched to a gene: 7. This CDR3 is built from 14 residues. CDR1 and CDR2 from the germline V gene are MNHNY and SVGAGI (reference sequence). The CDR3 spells CASSPGTSVGEQFF. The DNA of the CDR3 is TGTGCCAGCAGTCCCGGGACTAGCGTGGGTGAGCAGTTCTTC.

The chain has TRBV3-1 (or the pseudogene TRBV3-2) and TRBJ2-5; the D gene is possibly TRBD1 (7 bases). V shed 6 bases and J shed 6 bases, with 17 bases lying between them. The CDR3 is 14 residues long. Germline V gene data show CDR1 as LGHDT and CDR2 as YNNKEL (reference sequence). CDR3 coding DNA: TGTGCCAGCAGAGGGGGCGGGGCTGAGCAGACCCAGTACTTC. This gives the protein CASRGGGAEQTQYF.

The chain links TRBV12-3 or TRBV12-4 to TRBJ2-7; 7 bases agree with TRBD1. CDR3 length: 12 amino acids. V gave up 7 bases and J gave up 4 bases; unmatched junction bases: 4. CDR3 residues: CASIRQGYEQYF. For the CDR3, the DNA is TGTGCCAGCATCCGACAGGGTTACGAGCAGTACTTC.

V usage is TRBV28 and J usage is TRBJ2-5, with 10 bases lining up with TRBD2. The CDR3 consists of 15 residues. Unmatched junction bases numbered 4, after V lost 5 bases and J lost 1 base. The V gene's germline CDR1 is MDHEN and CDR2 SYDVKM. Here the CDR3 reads CASSLRTSGQETQYF. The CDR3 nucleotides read TGTGCCAGCAGTCTTCGGACTAGCGGCCAAGAGACCCAGTACTTC.

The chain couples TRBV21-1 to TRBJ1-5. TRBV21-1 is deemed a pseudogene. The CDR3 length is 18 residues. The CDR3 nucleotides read TGTGCCAGCAGCAAAGACAGTTGGCGAGGGAAGGACAATCAGCCCCAGCATTTT. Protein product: CASSKDSWRGKDNQPQHF.

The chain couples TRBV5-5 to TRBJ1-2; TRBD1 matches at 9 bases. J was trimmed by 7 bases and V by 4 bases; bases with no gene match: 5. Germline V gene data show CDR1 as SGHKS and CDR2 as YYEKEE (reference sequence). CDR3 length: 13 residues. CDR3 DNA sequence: TGTGCCAGCAGCAGGACAGGGGACGGTGGCTACACCTTC. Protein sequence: CASSRTGDGGYTF.

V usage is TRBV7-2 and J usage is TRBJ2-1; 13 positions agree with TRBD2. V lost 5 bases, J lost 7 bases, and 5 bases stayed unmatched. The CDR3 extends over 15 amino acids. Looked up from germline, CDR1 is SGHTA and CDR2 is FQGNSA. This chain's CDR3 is CASSTPTSGRNEQFF. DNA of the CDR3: TGTGCCAGCAGCACACCGACTAGCGGGAGGAATGAGCAGTTCTTC.

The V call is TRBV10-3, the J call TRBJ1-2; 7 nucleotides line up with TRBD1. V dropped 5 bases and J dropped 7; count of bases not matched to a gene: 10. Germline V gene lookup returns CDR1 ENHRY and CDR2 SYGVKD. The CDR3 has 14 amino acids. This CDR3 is CAISYRQGDRGYTF. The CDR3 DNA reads TGTGCCATCAGTTACCGACAGGGTGATCGTGGCTACACCTTC.

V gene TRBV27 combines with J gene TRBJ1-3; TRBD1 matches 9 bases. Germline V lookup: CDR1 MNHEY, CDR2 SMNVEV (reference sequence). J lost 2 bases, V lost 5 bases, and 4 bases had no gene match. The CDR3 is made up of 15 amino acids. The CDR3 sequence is CASSLTGGPGNTIYF. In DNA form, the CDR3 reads TGTGCCAGCAGTCTTACAGGGGGCCCTGGAAACACCATATATTTT.

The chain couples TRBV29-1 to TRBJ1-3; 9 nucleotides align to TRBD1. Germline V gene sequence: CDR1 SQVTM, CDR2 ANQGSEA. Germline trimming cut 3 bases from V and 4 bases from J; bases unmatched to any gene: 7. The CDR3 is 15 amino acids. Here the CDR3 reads CSVDANRGLGNTIYF. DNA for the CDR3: TGCAGCGTTGACGCCAACAGGGGGCTGGGAAACACCATATATTTT.

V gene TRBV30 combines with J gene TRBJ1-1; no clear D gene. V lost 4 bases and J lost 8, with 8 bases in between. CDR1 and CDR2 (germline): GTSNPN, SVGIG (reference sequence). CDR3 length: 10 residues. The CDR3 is CAWNSGEAFF. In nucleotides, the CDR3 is TGTGCCTGGAATTCGGGGGAAGCTTTCTTT.

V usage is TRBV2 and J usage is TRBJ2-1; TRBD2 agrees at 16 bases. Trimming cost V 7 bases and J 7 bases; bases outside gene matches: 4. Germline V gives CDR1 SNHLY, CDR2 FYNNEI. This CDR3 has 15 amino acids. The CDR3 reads CASTGTSGGANEQFF. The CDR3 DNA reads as TGTGCCAGCACCGGGACTAGCGGGGGGGCTAATGAGCAGTTCTTC.

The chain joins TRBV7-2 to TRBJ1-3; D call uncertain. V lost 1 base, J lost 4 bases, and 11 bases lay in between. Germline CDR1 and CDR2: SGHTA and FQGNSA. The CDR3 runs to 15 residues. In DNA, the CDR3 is TGTGCCAGCAGCTTAGGAGGGAAAACGGGAAACACCATATATTTT. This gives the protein CASSLGGKTGNTIYF.

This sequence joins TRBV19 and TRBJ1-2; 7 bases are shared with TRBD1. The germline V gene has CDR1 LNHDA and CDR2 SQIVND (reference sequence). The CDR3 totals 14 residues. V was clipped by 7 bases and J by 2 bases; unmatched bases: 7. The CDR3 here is CASKVQGVNYGYTF. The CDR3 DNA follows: TGTGCCAGTAAAGTGCAGGGGGTAAACTATGGCTACACCTTC.

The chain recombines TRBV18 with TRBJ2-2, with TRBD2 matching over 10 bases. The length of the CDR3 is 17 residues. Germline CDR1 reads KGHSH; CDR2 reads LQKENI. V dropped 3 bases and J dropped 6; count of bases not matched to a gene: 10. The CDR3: CASSPNQREGFAGELFF. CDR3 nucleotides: TGTGCCAGCTCACCCAACCAGCGGGAGGGCTTCGCCGGGGAGCTGTTTTTT.

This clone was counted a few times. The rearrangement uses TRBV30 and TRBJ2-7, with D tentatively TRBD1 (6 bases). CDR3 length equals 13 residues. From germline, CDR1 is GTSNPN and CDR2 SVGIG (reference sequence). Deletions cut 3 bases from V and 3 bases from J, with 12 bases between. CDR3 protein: CAWRPGQSYEQYF. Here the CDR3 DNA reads TGTGCCTGGAGACCGGGACAAAGCTACGAGCAGTACTTC.

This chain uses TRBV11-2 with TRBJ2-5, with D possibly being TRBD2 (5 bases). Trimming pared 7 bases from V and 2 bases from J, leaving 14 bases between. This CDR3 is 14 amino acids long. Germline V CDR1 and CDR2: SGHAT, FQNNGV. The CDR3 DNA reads TGTGCCAGCACCGGGAACAGCTTACAAGAGACCCAGTACTTC. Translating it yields CASTGNSLQETQYF.

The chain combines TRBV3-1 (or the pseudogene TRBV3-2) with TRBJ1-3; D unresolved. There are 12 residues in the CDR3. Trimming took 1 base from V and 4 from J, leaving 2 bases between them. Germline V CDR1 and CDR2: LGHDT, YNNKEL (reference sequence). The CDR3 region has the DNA TGTGCCAGCAGCCAAGCAGGAAACACCATATATTTT. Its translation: CASSQAGNTIYF.